This TCR beta chain was sequenced in a study of radiation and T cells in renal cell carcinoma. The time point: blood 2 weeks post-SBRT. Treatment denoted: 15 Gy SBRT to primary tumor, nephrectomy 4 weeks later. CDR3 length: 15 amino acids. The germline V gene has CDR1 SNHLY and CDR2 FYNNEI. Trimming took off 3 bases at V and 0 bases at J, with 9 bases between the two ends. Method: immunoSEQ multiplex PCR; TCRdb's copy keeps in-frame clones and lacks some. This sample carries 150,000 to 180,000 clones, roughly 87% of them seen once, and the ten largest clones take roughly 13%. This sequence originates from a woman in her fifties or sixties with renal cell carcinoma. The material was blood, obtained from a patient whose treatment included radiotherapy and nephrectomy. This rearrangement joins TRBV2 to TRBJ1-3; no firm D call. The CDR3 region has the DNA TGTGCCAGCAGTGAGTGGACCGACTCTGGAAACACCATATATTTT. Translation: CASSEWTDSGNTIYF. The variable domain in full, completed from reference TRBV2 and TRBJ1-3, reads EPEVTQTPSHQVTQMGQEVILRCVPISNHLYFYWYRQILGQKVEFLVSFYNNEISEKSEIFDDQFSVERPDGSNFTLKIRSTKLEDSAMYFCASSEWTDSGNTIYFGEGSWLTVV.